Presented here are 30 T cell receptor beta chains from one specimen sequenced in a study of a mutant IDH1 vaccine in newly diagnosed glioma. Sequenced by immunoSEQ multiplex PCR; TCRdb stores in-frame clones only, minus some. The sample consists of 60,000 or so clones, approximately 84% of them appearing once. For these receptors, no antigen is known. The time point is: week 23, last vaccination. Vaccine doses each comprised 300 ug of mutant IDH1 20-mer peptide, with topical imiquimod. The sequencing here drew on PBMCs, taken from a glioma patient whose treatment included an IDH1 peptide vaccine. These TCRs come from a man aged 30-40 years with glioma.

V and J are TRBV5-1 and TRBJ2-3; D gene unclear. The CDR3 covers 10 residues. V was clipped by 6 bases and J by 4 bases, with 3 bases between them. Germline V gene data show CDR1 as SGHRS and CDR2 as YFSETQ. The CDR3 DNA reads TGCGCCAGCACTCCAGATACGCAGTATTTT. This gives the protein CASTPDTQYF. The variable domain in full, with the rest retrieved from reference TRBV5-1 and TRBJ2-3, is KAGVTQTPRYLIKTRGQQVTLSCSPISGHRSVSWYQQTPGQGLQFLFEYFSETQRNKGNFPGRFSGRQFSNSRSEMNVSTLELGDSALYLCASTPDTQYFGPGTRLTVL.

The chain links TRBV19 to TRBJ1-2; D gene unclear. The CDR3 has 12 residues. In germline, CDR1 is LNHDA, CDR2 SQIVND (reference sequence). V was shortened by 5 bases and J by 4 bases, with 8 bases between the two germline ends. DNA of the CDR3: TGTGCCAGTAGTCCCCGCCGCTATGGCTACACCTTC. Translation: CASSPRRYGYTF.

The chain couples TRBV2 to TRBJ2-3; no firm D call. Trimming removed 7 bases from V and 7 bases from J, with 15 bases in between. Germline CDR1 is SNHLY and CDR2 is FYNNEI. This CDR3 has 13 amino acids. The CDR3, as DNA: TGTGCCAGCACCCGTCGGACCGCGAATACGCAGTATTTT. Residues: CASTRRTANTQYF.

The table lists this clone with a count of one. The genes are TRBV6-1 and TRBJ1-5, with 8 bases fitting TRBD1. The J segment lost 4 bases and the V segment lost 6 bases, leaving 8 bases of the junction unmatched. From germline, CDR1 is MNHNS and CDR2 SASEGT. CDR3 length: 15 residues. The CDR3 sequence is CASSRGQWGNQPQHF. The CDR3 DNA reads as TGTGCCAGCAGCAGGGGGCAGTGGGGTAATCAGCCCCAGCATTTT.

This clone was counted a single time. In DNA form, the CDR3 reads TGTGCCAGCAGCGTAGGAGGGAAGGGGGCTCTTGGAAACACCATATATTTT. Its translation: CASSVGGKGALGNTIYF. The chain couples TRBV9 to TRBJ1-3, with 7 bases matching TRBD1. The CDR3 spans 17 residues. Germline loops: CDR1 SGDLS, CDR2 YYNGEE. J gave up 3 bases and V 0 bases, and 9 bases lay outside the gene matches.

CDR3 residues: CASSKGPAVYEQYF. The CDR3, as DNA: TGTGCCAGCAGTAAGGGACCAGCAGTCTACGAGCAGTACTTC. The rearrangement uses TRBV6-5 and TRBJ2-5; D is perhaps TRBD1 or TRBD2 (5 bases each). The J call may not be correct, given that the DNA end is closer to TRBJ2-7. The CDR3 is 14 amino acids. Per germline, CDR1 MNHEY and CDR2 SVGAGI.

The rearrangement uses TRBV11-3 and TRBJ2-5; D unclear. Trimming removed 3 bases from V and 5 bases from J, with 13 bases in between. CDR3 length: 14 amino acids. Germline V gene lookup returns CDR1 SGHNT and CDR2 YENEEA. The CDR3 bases are TGTGCCAGCAGCTTTGGGCCAGCGCCGGAGACCCAGTACTTC. It is translated as CASSFGPAPETQYF.

This clone was counted between two and nine times. Other DNA sequences of this sample code for an identical CDR3. The chain carries TRBV5-1 and TRBJ1-1; no firm D call. The germline V gene encodes CDR1 SGHRS and CDR2 YFSETQ. Deletions cut 0 bases from V and 4 bases from J, with 1 base between. This CDR3 has 11 residues. In DNA, the CDR3 is TGCGCCAGCAGCTTGGGCACTGAAGCTTTCTTT. Encoded protein: CASSLGTEAFF. Variable domain in full (rest from reference TRBV5-1 and TRBJ1-1): KAGVTQTPRYLIKTRGQQVTLSCSPISGHRSVSWYQQTPGQGLQFLFEYFSETQRNKGNFPGRFSGRQFSNSRSEMNVSTLELGDSALYLCASSLGTEAFFGQGTRLTVV.

The chain carries TRBV6-5 and TRBJ1-3; D gene uncertain. The CDR3 consists of 14 residues. Trimming pared 4 bases from V and 2 bases from J, leaving 9 bases between. Germline V gene sequence: CDR1 MNHEY, CDR2 SVGAGI. The CDR3 is CASSLRETGNTIYF. The CDR3 nucleotides are TGTGCCAGCAGTTTACGGGAGACTGGAAACACCATATATTTT.

The sample holds one count of this clone. The V call is TRBV6-1, the J call TRBJ2-7, with D perhaps matching TRBD1 (5 bases). Germline V lookup: CDR1 MNHNS, CDR2 SASEGT. Trimming removed 6 bases from V and 7 bases from J, with 10 bases in between. The length of the CDR3 is 11 residues. The CDR3 DNA sequence: TGTGCCAGCAGCAGGGCCGGGGAGCAGTACTTC. Its translation is CASSRAGEQYF.

V gene TRBV9 combines with J gene TRBJ1-1, with TRBD1 matching 8 bases. The CDR3 runs to 14 residues. Losses at the gene ends were 0 bases for V and 4 bases for J; bases not matched to a gene: 2. Germline V lookup: CDR1 SGDLS, CDR2 YYNGEE. The CDR3 sequence is CASSVDTGGTEAFF. CDR3 bases: TGTGCCAGCAGCGTAGATACAGGGGGCACTGAAGCTTTCTTT.

This sequence joins TRBV6-6 and TRBJ2-5; D remains unclear. The CDR3 loop spans 14 amino acids. Trimming cost V 0 bases and J 2 bases, with 7 bases left between them. Germline loops: CDR1 MNHNY, CDR2 SVGAGI (reference sequence). In nucleotides, the CDR3 is TGTGCCAGCAGTTACTCGGACGTACAAGAGACCCAGTACTTC. Amino acids: CASSYSDVQETQYF.

This chain's CDR3 is CASSLYGKTNYGYTF. The CDR3 DNA sequence: TGTGCCAGCAGCTTATACGGCAAAACTAACTATGGCTACACCTTC. The rearrangement joins TRBV7-9 to TRBJ1-2; no clear D gene. Per germline, CDR1 SEHNR and CDR2 FQNEAQ (reference sequence). V was trimmed by 2 bases and J by 0 bases, leaving 10 bases between them. The length of the CDR3 is 15 residues.

The chain is built from TRBV7-2 and TRBJ2-3, with 8 positions matching TRBD1. Germline assignment: CDR1 SGHTA and CDR2 FQGNSA. This CDR3 contains 16 residues. Losses at the gene ends were 0 bases for V and 3 bases for J; bases not matched to a gene: 5. CDR3 sequence reads: CASSLATGVLTDTQYF. The CDR3 DNA is TGTGCCAGCAGCTTAGCGACAGGGGTTCTGACAGATACGCAGTATTTT.

The chain uses TRBV6-6 and TRBJ2-7; D perhaps matches TRBD1 (6 bases). CDR1 MNHNY and CDR2 SVGAGI come from the germline V gene (reference sequence). The V end lost 2 bases, the J end lost 1 base, and 15 bases lay between the germline ends. The CDR3 has 16 amino acids. CDR3 region: CASSYPAGTLSYEQYF. The CDR3 DNA follows: TGTGCCAGCAGTTACCCCGCCGGGACACTTTCCTACGAGCAGTACTTC.

The chain has TRBV5-1 and TRBJ1-2; 10 bases are shared with TRBD1. The CDR3 loop spans 14 amino acids. Germline CDR1 SGHRS, CDR2 YFSETQ. The J segment lost 8 bases and the V segment lost 4 bases, leaving 8 bases of the junction unmatched. The CDR3 loop reads CASSPTGGAEGYTF. CDR3 sequence (DNA): TGCGCCAGCAGCCCGACAGGGGGCGCGGAAGGCTACACCTTC.

The chain carries TRBV6-1 and TRBJ1-3, with D unclear. The ends were cut back, 1 base at V and 0 bases at J, with 10 bases in the middle. The CDR3 has 16 amino acids. Germline V gene lookup returns CDR1 MNHNS and CDR2 SASEGT. This CDR3 reads CASSEDVRFSGNTIYF. The CDR3 region has the DNA TGTGCCAGCAGTGAAGATGTCAGATTCTCTGGAAACACCATATATTTT.

This chain links TRBV14 with TRBJ1-1; D remains ambiguous. This CDR3 is built from 13 residues. The germline V gene encodes CDR1 SGHDN and CDR2 FVKESK. Trimming stripped 3 bases from V and 3 bases from J, with 8 bases between. The CDR3 sequence: CASSQFRHTEAFF. The DNA of the CDR3 is TGTGCCAGCAGCCAGTTCAGGCACACTGAAGCTTTCTTT.

This clone was counted once. This rearrangement joins TRBV7-2 to TRBJ2-5, with TRBD1 identical over 8 bases. Germline V gene sequence: CDR1 SGHTA, CDR2 FQGNSA. The CDR3 runs to 19 residues. The J segment lost 2 bases and the V segment lost 0 bases, leaving 14 bases of the junction unmatched. The CDR3, as DNA: TGTGCCAGCAGCTTAGCGATAAGGCCTGGGACAGGTAATCAAGAGACCCAGTACTTC. Translating it yields CASSLAIRPGTGNQETQYF. The complete variable domain, with remaining parts taken from reference TRBV7-2 and TRBJ2-5, reads GAGVSQSPSNKVTEKGKDVELRCDPISGHTALYWYRQSLGQGLEFLIYFQGNSAPDKSGLPSDRFSAERTGGSVSTLTIQRTQQEDSAVYLCASSLAIRPGTGNQETQYFGPGTRLLVL.

The DNA for the CDR3 is TGTGCCTGGAGTTCAGGAGGCAATCAGCCCCAGCATTTT. As protein: CAWSSGGNQPQHF. The chain has TRBV30 and TRBJ1-5; D is ambiguous. The germline V gene encodes CDR1 GTSNPN and CDR2 SVGIG (reference sequence). This CDR3 comprises 13 residues. The V and J ends lost 2 bases and 2 bases respectively, with 7 bases between them.

The gene calls are TRBV6-1 and TRBJ1-4; D gene uncertain. Per the germline V gene, CDR1 is MNHNS and CDR2 is SASEGT. Trimming removed 5 bases from V and 5 bases from J, with 12 bases in between. This CDR3 comprises 14 residues. The CDR3 bases are TGTGCCAGCAGTTCCCGTGGAAGCAATGAAAAACTGTTTTTT. Protein product: CASSSRGSNEKLFF.

With respect to this clone: At one end, the junction sequence differs from germline, possibly due to a read error. This chain joins TRBV6-6 and TRBJ2-1, with 8 bases that match TRBD1. The length of the CDR3 is 12 residues. Germline V gene sequence: CDR1 MNHNY, CDR2 SVGAGI (reference sequence). The CDR3 nucleotides read TGTGCCAGCAGTTACTCCGGACAGGGTAACATCTTC. Encoded protein: CASSYSGQGNIF.

The genes are TRBV5-1 and TRBJ2-7; D possibly corresponds to TRBD2 (6 bases). The germline V and J ends were trimmed by 0 bases and 2 bases, with 12 bases remaining between them. Germline assignment: CDR1 SGHRS and CDR2 YFSETQ. The CDR3 runs 15 residues. CDR3 DNA sequence: TGCGCCAGCAGCTTGGGGGACTCGGTCCCCTACGAGCAGTACTTC. This gives the protein CASSLGDSVPYEQYF.

The chain employs TRBV5-1 and TRBJ1-6; 7 bases are shared with TRBD1. V trimming: 0 bases; J trimming: 4 bases; junction bases outside the gene matches: 4. Germline V gives CDR1 SGHRS, CDR2 YFSETQ. The CDR3 is 16 residues long. For the CDR3, the DNA is TGCGCCAGCAGCTTGGGACAGGGCGCTTATAATTCACCCCTCCACTTT. Amino acid sequence: CASSLGQGAYNSPLHF. Looking up the rest from reference TRBV5-1 and TRBJ1-6 gives the full variable domain: KAGVTQTPRYLIKTRGQQVTLSCSPISGHRSVSWYQQTPGQGLQFLFEYFSETQRNKGNFPGRFSGRQFSNSRSEMNVSTLELGDSALYLCASSLGQGAYNSPLHFGNGTRLTVT.

V is TRBV9 and J is TRBJ2-3; D is unclear. This CDR3 has 13 amino acids. In germline, CDR1 is SGDLS, CDR2 YYNGEE. V was shortened by 5 bases and J by 2 bases, with 9 bases between the two germline ends. The CDR3 region has the DNA TGTGCCAGCAGGGCTCCCTCCACAGATACGCAGTATTTT. Protein: CASRAPSTDTQYF. The whole variable domain, filled in from reference TRBV9 and TRBJ2-3, reads DSGVTQTPKHLITATGQRVTLRCSPRSGDLSVYWYQQSLDQGLQFLIQYYNGEERAKGNILERFSAQQFPDLHSELNLSSLELGDSALYFCASRAPSTDTQYFGPGTRLTVL.

Details on this clone: The same CDR3 also results from other DNA sequences found in this sample. J is TRBJ1-6 and V is TRBV5-1; no clear D. In germline, CDR1 is SGHRS, CDR2 YFSETQ. The V and J ends lost 0 bases and 0 bases respectively, with 7 bases between them. CDR3 length: 16 residues. The CDR3 here is CASSLGGSSYNSPLHF. In nucleotides, the CDR3 is TGCGCCAGCAGCTTGGGGGGAAGCTCCTATAATTCACCCCTCCACTTT. The full variable domain, in which reference TRBV5-1 and TRBJ1-6 provide the parts outside the CDR3, is KAGVTQTPRYLIKTRGQQVTLSCSPISGHRSVSWYQQTPGQGLQFLFEYFSETQRNKGNFPGRFSGRQFSNSRSEMNVSTLELGDSALYLCASSLGGSSYNSPLHFGNGTRLTVT.

The chain is built from TRBV5-1 and TRBJ1-1; D perhaps matches TRBD1 (6 bases). V was clipped by 4 bases and J by 1 base, with 11 bases between them. Germline-derived CDR1 and CDR2 are SGHRS and YFSETQ. This CDR3 spans 14 amino acids. This chain's CDR3 is CASSGGTSNTEAFF. Here the CDR3 DNA reads TGCGCCAGCAGCGGAGGGACATCGAACACTGAAGCTTTCTTT.

The rearrangement links TRBV7-8 to TRBJ2-2; 8 nucleotides line up with TRBD2. The CDR3 totals 17 residues. V dropped 2 bases and J dropped 6; count of bases not matched to a gene: 11. Germline CDR1 and CDR2: SGHVS and FQNEAQ. This chain's CDR3 is CASSLKLGTRVPGELFF. The CDR3 nucleotides read TGTGCCAGCAGCTTAAAGTTGGGGACTAGAGTCCCCGGGGAGCTGTTTTTT. Variable domain in full (rest from reference TRBV7-8 and TRBJ2-2): GAGVSQSPRYKVAKRGQDVALRCDPISGHVSLFWYQQALGQGPEFLTYFQNEAQLDKSGLPSDRFFAERPEGSVSTLKIQRTQQEDSAVYLCASSLKLGTRVPGELFFGEGSRLTVL.

V is TRBV5-1 and J is TRBJ2-7, with 10 bases that match TRBD1. The CDR3 length is 16 residues. Germline V CDR1 and CDR2: SGHRS, YFSETQ. V shed 0 bases, J shed 3 bases, and the junction held 6 bases outside the gene matches. CDR3 nucleotides: TGCGCCAGCAGCTTGGCGCCCGGGACAGGGGACTACGAGCAGTACTTC. Protein product: CASSLAPGTGDYEQYF. The full variable domain, completed using reference TRBV5-1 and TRBJ2-7, is KAGVTQTPRYLIKTRGQQVTLSCSPISGHRSVSWYQQTPGQGLQFLFEYFSETQRNKGNFPGRFSGRQFSNSRSEMNVSTLELGDSALYLCASSLAPGTGDYEQYFGPGTRLTVT.

The chain links TRBV28 to TRBJ1-1; the match to TRBD1 covers 10 bases. J lost 1 base, V lost 4 bases, and 12 bases had no gene match. CDR3 size: 18 residues. CDR1 and CDR2 (germline): MDHEN, SYDVKM. The CDR3 protein is CASSSSPGQGLQNTEAFF. CDR3 nucleotide sequence: TGTGCCAGCAGTTCTTCCCCGGGACAGGGGTTACAGAACACTGAAGCTTTCTTT.